This T cell receptor beta chain was recorded in a study of T cell responses to AZD1222 COVID-19 vaccine. The protocol was immunoSEQ multiplex PCR, while the TCRdb copy is restricted to in-frame clones and leaves out a portion. The table lists roughly 110,000 clones, about nine tenths of them singletons. The CDR3 has 12 residues. Deletions cut 7 bases from V and 1 base from J, with 7 bases between. The germline CDR1 and CDR2 sequences are SGHAT and FQDESV (reference sequence). The origin of this receptor is an adult who received the AZD1222 COVID-19 vaccine. The material was peripheral blood, obtained 28 days after the second AZD1222 dose. The chain joins TRBV11-1 to TRBJ1-1, with no clear D. CDR3 residues: CASKVANTEAFF. The CDR3 bases are TGTGCCAGCAAAGTAGCGAACACTGAAGCTTTCTTT.